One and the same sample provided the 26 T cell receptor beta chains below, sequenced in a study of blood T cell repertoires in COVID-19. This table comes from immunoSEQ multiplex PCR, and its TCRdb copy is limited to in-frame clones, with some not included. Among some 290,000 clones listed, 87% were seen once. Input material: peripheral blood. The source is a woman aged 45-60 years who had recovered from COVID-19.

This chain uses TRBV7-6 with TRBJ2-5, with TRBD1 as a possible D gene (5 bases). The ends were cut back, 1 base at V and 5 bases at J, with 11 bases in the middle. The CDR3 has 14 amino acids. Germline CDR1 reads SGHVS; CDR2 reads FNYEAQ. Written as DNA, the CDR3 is TGTGCCAGCAGCTTAGGGGCAGGGCAGGAGACCCAGTACTTC. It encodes CASSLGAGQETQYF.

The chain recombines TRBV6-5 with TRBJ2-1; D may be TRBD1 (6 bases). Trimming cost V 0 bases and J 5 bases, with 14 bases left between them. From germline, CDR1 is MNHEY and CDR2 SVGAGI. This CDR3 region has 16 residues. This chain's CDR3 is CASSYSGPGVDNEQFF. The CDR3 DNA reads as TGTGCCAGCAGTTACTCAGGGCCAGGGGTTGACAATGAGCAGTTCTTC.

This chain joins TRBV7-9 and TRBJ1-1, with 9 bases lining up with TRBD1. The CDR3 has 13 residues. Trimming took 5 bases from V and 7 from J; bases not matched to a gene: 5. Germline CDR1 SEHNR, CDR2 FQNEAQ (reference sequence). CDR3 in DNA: TGTGCCAGCAGCGGGGACAGGGAGGGTGAAGCTTTCTTT. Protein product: CASSGDREGEAFF.

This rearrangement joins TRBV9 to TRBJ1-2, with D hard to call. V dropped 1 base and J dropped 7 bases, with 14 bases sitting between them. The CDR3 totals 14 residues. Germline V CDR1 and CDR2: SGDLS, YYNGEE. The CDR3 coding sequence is TGTGCCAGCAGCGTATCCGGTGGGCCGAGTGGCTACACCTTC. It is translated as CASSVSGGPSGYTF.

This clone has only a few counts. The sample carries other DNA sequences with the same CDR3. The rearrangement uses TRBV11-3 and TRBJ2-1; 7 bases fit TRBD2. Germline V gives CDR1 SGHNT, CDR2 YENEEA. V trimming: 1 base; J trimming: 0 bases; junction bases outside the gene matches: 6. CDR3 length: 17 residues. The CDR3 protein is CASSLGVAGHSYNEQFF. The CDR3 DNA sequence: TGTGCCAGCAGCTTAGGGGTAGCGGGTCACTCCTACAATGAGCAGTTCTTC.

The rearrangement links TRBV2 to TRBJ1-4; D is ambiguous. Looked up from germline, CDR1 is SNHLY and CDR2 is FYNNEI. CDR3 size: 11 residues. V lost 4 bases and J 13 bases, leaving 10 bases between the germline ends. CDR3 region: CASSGRRGLFF. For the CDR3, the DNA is TGTGCCAGCAGTGGCCGCCGGGGACTGTTTTTT. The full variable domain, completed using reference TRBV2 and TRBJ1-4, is EPEVTQTPSHQVTQMGQEVILRCVPISNHLYFYWYRQILGQKVEFLVSFYNNEISEKSEIFDDQFSVERPDGSNFTLKIRSTKLEDSAMYFCASSGRRGLFFGSGTQLSVL.

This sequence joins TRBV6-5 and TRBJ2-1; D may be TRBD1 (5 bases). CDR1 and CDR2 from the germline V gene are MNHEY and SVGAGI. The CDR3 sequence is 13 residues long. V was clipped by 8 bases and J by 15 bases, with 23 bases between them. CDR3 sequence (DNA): TGTGCCAGCCAGAAAACCTGGGAAAGGGGATTGTTCTTC. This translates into CASQKTWERGLFF.

CDR3 in DNA: TGCGCCAGCAGCTTCGACGCCAGGGGCGGGGGTAATGAAAAACTGTTTTTT. As protein: CASSFDARGGGNEKLFF. This rearrangement joins TRBV5-1 to TRBJ1-4; a weak D match, TRBD1 (6 bases). V was trimmed by 2 bases and J by 4 bases, leaving 18 bases between them. Per the germline V gene, CDR1 is SGHRS and CDR2 is YFSETQ. The CDR3 is 17 amino acids.

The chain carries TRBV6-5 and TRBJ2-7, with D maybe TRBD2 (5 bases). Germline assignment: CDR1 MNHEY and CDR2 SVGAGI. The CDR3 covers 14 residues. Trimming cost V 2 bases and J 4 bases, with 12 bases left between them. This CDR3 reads CASSYRGRGYEQYF. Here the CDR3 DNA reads TGTGCCAGCAGTTACCGAGGACGGGGATACGAGCAGTACTTC.

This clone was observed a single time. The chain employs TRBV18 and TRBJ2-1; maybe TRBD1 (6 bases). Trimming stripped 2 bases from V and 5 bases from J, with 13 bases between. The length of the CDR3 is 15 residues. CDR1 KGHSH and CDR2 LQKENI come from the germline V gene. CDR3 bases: TGTGCCAGCTCACCATCTATGGACAGAAACAATGAGCAGTTCTTC. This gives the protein CASSPSMDRNNEQFF.

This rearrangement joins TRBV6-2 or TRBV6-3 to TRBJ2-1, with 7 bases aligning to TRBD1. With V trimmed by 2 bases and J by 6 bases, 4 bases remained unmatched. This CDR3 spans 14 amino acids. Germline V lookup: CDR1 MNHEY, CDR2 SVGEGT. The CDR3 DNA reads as TGTGCCAGCAGTTACACAGGGGTAGGCAATGAGCAGTTCTTC. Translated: CASSYTGVGNEQFF.

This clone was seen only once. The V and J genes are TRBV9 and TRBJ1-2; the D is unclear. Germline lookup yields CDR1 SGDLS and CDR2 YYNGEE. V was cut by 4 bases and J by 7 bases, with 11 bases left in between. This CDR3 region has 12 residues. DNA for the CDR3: TGTGCCAGCAGCCAGACCCGGAGTGGCTACACCTTC. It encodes CASSQTRSGYTF.

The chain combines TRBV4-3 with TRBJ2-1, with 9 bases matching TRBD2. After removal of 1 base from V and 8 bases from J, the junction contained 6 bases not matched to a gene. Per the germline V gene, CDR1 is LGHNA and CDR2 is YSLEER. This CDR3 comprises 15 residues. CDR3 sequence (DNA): TGCGCCAGCAGCCAAGCTAGCGGGGATGGGGATGAGCAGTTCTTC. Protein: CASSQASGDGDEQFF.

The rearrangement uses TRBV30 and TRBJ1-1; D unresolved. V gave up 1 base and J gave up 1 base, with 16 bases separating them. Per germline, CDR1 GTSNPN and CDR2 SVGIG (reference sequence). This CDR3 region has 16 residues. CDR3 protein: CAWSDLGGSRNTEAFF. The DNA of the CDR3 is TGTGCCTGGAGTGATCTCGGCGGCAGCAGGAACACTGAAGCTTTCTTT.

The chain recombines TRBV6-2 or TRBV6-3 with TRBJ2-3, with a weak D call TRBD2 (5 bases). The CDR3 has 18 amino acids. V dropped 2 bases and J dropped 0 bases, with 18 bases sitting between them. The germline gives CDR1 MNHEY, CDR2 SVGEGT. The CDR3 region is CASSYGLRARHSTDTQYF. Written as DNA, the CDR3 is TGTGCCAGCAGTTACGGGCTGAGGGCGAGACACAGCACAGATACGCAGTATTTT.

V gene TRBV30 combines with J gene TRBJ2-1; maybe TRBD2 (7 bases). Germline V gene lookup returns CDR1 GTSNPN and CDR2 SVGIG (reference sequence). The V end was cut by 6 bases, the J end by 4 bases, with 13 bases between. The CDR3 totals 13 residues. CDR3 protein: CACKEGGYNEQFF. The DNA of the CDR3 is TGTGCCTGCAAGGAGGGGGGGTACAATGAGCAGTTCTTC.

CDR3 sequence (DNA): TGTGCCTGGAGTAGGTGGGACACCCGCTCCTACGAGCAGTACTTC. It yields the protein CAWSRWDTRSYEQYF. V and J are TRBV30 and TRBJ2-7; possibly TRBD1 for D (6 bases). The CDR3 contains 15 residues. Trimming removed 2 bases from V and 0 bases from J, with 14 bases in between. Germline loops: CDR1 GTSNPN, CDR2 SVGIG (reference sequence).

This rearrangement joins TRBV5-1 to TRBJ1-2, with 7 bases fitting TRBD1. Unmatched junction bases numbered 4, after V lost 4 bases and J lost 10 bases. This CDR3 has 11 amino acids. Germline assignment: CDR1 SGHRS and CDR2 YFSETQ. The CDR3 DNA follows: TGCGCCAGCAGCGGGGACAGAGCCTACACCTTC. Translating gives CASSGDRAYTF. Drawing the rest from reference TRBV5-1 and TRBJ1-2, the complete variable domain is KAGVTQTPRYLIKTRGQQVTLSCSPISGHRSVSWYQQTPGQGLQFLFEYFSETQRNKGNFPGRFSGRQFSNSRSEMNVSTLELGDSALYLCASSGDRAYTFGSGTRLTVV.

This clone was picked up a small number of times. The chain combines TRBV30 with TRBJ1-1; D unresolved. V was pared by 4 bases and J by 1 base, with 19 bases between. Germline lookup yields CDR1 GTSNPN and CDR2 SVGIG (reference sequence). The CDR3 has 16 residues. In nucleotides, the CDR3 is TGTGCCTGGACCCGCCTCCCGATCAGGTGGAACACTGAAGCTTTCTTT. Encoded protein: CAWTRLPIRWNTEAFF. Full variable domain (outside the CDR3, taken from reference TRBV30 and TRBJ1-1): SQTIHQWPATLVQPVGSPLSLECTVEGTSNPNLYWYRQAAGRGLQLLFYSVGIGQISSEVPQNLSASRPQDRQFILSSKKLLLSDSGFYLCAWTRLPIRWNTEAFFGQGTRLTVV.

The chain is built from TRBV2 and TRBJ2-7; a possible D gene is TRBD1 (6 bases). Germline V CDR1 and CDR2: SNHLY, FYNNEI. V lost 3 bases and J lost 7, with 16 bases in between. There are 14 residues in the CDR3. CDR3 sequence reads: CASSDNRVTGEQYF. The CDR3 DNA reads TGTGCCAGCAGTGACAACAGGGTAACGGGAGAGCAGTACTTC. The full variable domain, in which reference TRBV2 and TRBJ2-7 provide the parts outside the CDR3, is EPEVTQTPSHQVTQMGQEVILRCVPISNHLYFYWYRQILGQKVEFLVSFYNNEISEKSEIFDDQFSVERPDGSNFTLKIRSTKLEDSAMYFCASSDNRVTGEQYFGPGTRLTVT.

DNA for the CDR3: TGCGCCAGCAGCCCGGGGACTAGCGGGGGCACAGATACGCAGTATTTT. It translates to CASSPGTSGGTDTQYF. The chain combines TRBV5-1 with TRBJ2-3; TRBD2 matches 13 bases. The V gene end was trimmed by 4 bases and the J gene end by 1 base; junction bases not matched to a gene: 3. Germline V gene lookup returns CDR1 SGHRS and CDR2 YFSETQ. The CDR3 has 16 residues.

As DNA, the CDR3 is TGTGCCAGCAGTATAAACAGGATTAACGAGCAGTACTTC. Translated, it gives CASSINRINEQYF. V is TRBV6-2 or TRBV6-3 and J is TRBJ2-7; TRBD1 is a possible D gene (5 bases). The CDR3 contains 13 residues. The germline V gene encodes CDR1 MNHEY and CDR2 SVGEGT. V lost 5 bases and J 5 bases, leaving 13 bases between the germline ends.

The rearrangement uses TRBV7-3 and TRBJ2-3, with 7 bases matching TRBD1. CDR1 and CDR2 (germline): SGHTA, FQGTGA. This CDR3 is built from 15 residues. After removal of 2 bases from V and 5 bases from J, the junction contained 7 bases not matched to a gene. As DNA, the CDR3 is TGTGCCAGCAGCTTAGGGGGCAGGACAGGAGATACGCAGTATTTT. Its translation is CASSLGGRTGDTQYF. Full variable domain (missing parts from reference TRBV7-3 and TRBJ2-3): GAGVSQTPSNKVTEKGKYVELRCDPISGHTALYWYRQSLGQGPEFLIYFQGTGAADDSGLPNDRFFAVRPEGSVSTLKIQRTERGDSAVYLCASSLGGRTGDTQYFGPGTRLTVL.

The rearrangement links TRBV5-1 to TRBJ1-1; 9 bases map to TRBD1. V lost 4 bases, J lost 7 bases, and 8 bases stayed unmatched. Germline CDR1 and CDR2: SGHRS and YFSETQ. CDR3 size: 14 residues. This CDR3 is CASSPGQGHGEAFF. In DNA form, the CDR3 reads TGCGCCAGCAGCCCGGGACAGGGTCACGGTGAAGCTTTCTTT.

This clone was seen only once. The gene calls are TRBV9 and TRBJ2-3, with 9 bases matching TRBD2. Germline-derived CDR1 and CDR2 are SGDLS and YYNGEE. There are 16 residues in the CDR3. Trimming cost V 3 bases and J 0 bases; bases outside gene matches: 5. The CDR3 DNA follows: TGTGCCAGCAGCGCGTATAGCGGGGGAAGCACAGATACGCAGTATTTT. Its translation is CASSAYSGGSTDTQYF.

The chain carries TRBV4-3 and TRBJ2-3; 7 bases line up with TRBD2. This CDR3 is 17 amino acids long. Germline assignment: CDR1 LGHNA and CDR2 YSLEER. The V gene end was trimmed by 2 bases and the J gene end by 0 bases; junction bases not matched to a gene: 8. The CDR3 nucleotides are TGCGCCAGCAGCCAACGGTCTAGCGGACCTAGCACAGATACGCAGTATTTT. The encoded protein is CASSQRSSGPSTDTQYF.